Sequencing of this TCR beta chain was carried out in a study of cytomegalovirus exposure and HLA in healthy donors. Study-level information: Of all 400 or so donors who were genotyped, roughly 83% belonged to the Caucasian-associated ancestry cluster. Points from the study as a whole: Upon later analysis, HLA-associated TCR beta chains proved more clonally expanded than other, equally common chains. The study listed 150 to 200 cytomegalovirus-associated TCR beta chains. It has been reported that TCR beta sequences accurately predicted the HLA-A and HLA-B alleles of most subjects.

About this clone: The antigen remains unidentified.

Vbeta (60) and Jbeta (13) primers were used in the PCR. The assay was immunoSEQ multiplex PCR, and TCRdb's table has in-frame clones only and misses some. The listing records fewer than 100,000 clones. This clonotype was obtained from a man in his forties or fifties in good health and CMV-seronegative. The sequenced sample was PBMCs.

CDR3 bases: TGCGCCAGCAGCGGGGGACAGGGGGGCACTGAAGCTTTCTTT. This encodes CASSGGQGGTEAFF. The chain links TRBV5-1 to TRBJ1-1, with 11 positions matching TRBD1. The CDR3 consists of 14 residues. After removal of 4 bases from V and 4 bases from J, the junction contained 3 bases not matched to a gene. Germline values: CDR1 SGHRS, CDR2 YFSETQ.